Listed here are 25 T cell receptor beta chains from one sample, sequenced in a study of Graves' ophthalmopathy and Graves' hyperthyroidism. Amplification of the TCR beta CDR3 regions used RNA transcripts (as template). HTBI primers served in a first-round RT-PCR, which a second-round multiplex PCR followed. Each CDR3 protein is one row after TCRdb ran MiXCR on the multiplex PCR reads. This repertoire shows roughly 500,000 distinct CDR3 sequences, approximately 15% found once; its top ten account for about 9.4%. Input material: blood. Every receptor here comes from a woman in her 30s with Graves' ophthalmopathy.

This clonotype has ten or more counts. V usage is TRBV7-9 and J usage is TRBJ1-1; D gene uncertain. V lost 6 bases and J 0 bases, leaving 8 bases between the germline ends. The CDR3 is made up of 13 amino acids. Germline values: CDR1 SEHNR, CDR2 FQNEAQ (reference sequence). The CDR3 reads CASSLSVNTEAFF. The CDR3 coding sequence is TGTGCCAGCAGTTTAAGTGTGAACACTGAAGCTTTCTTT.

This clonotype was counted at least ten times. V and J are TRBV6-1 and TRBJ2-5, with 9 bases identical to TRBD2. Germline CDR1 reads MNHNS; CDR2 reads SASEGT. Trimming cost V 0 bases and J 6 bases; bases outside gene matches: 11. This CDR3 region has 17 residues. In DNA form, the CDR3 reads TGTGCCAGCAGTGAAGCACTGGCTAGCGGGGTATGGAAGACCCAGTACTTC. Its protein is CASSEALASGVWKTQYF.

This clonotype was picked up a small number of times. The rearrangement joins TRBV19 to TRBJ1-1; 8 positions match TRBD1. The V and J ends lost 10 bases and 0 bases, in that order; junction bases with no gene match: 10. Germline V gene sequence: CDR1 LNHDA, CDR2 SQIVND (reference sequence). The CDR3 runs to 15 residues. This CDR3 reads CATRDRGPMNTEAFF. The CDR3 DNA follows: TGTGCCACCCGAGACAGGGGACCGATGAACACTGAAGCTTTCTTT.

To note about this clonotype: With a much larger clone just one base away, this may be a read error. The V gene is TRBV29-1, the J gene TRBJ2-2; TRBD1 aligns across 7 bases. The CDR3 is made up of 13 amino acids. Germline CDR1 SQVTM, CDR2 ANQGSEA. The CDR3 bases are TGCAGCGTTGCCGGGACAGACACCGGGGAGCTGTTGTTT. Encoded protein: CSVAGTDTGELLF.

This clonotype was seen at least ten times. CDR3 residues: CASSPSRVSTEAFF. CDR3 bases: TGTGCCAGCAGCCCAAGCAGGGTGTCCACTGAAGCTTTCTTT. V and J are TRBV7-2 and TRBJ1-1, with TRBD1 as a possible D gene (5 bases). CDR3 length equals 14 residues. V was shortened by 5 bases and J by 4 bases, with 14 bases between the two germline ends. Germline V lookup: CDR1 SGHTA, CDR2 FQGNSA.

This clonotype was seen at least ten times. The chain joins TRBV5-1 to TRBJ1-2, with D possibly matching TRBD1 (6 bases). The CDR3 spans 15 residues. Trimming shortened V by 0 bases and J by 4 bases, and 13 bases separated the two germline ends. Germline assignment: CDR1 SGHRS and CDR2 YFSETQ. The CDR3 nucleotides read TGCGCCAGCAGCTTGGGGGGACACTCCTCCTATGGCTACACCTTC. Encoded protein: CASSLGGHSSYGYTF.

This clonotype turned up a few times. The J gene is TRBJ1-2, the V gene TRBV7-9, with D possibly being TRBD1 (6 bases). The length of the CDR3 is 14 residues. The V gene's germline CDR1 is SEHNR and CDR2 FQNEAQ (reference sequence). The V and J ends lost 3 bases and 6 bases respectively, with 14 bases between them. CDR3 sequence (DNA): TGTGCCAGCAGCTTTCAGGGGAAGGGGGATGGCTACACCTTC. Encoded protein: CASSFQGKGDGYTF.

At least ten counts were recorded for this clonotype. The chain employs TRBV6-1 and TRBJ1-1; 7 bases are a match to TRBD1. Germline CDR1 MNHNS, CDR2 SASEGT. V was clipped by 5 bases and J by 1 base; unmatched bases: 4. There are 14 residues in the CDR3. CDR3 sequence: CASSRHRGNTEAFF. The CDR3, as DNA: TGTGCCAGCAGTCGACACAGGGGGAACACTGAAGCTTTCTTT.

This clonotype was seen more than once but under ten times. Germline and junction disagree at one end, which may indicate a read error. The V and J genes are TRBV5-1 and TRBJ2-1; D might be TRBD1 (6 bases). CDR3 length equals 16 residues. Germline values: CDR1 SGHRS, CDR2 YFSETQ. In nucleotides, the CDR3 is TGCGCCAGCAGCTTGGAGGGACACAGGGAGAACAATGAGAAGTTCTTC. It translates to CASSLEGHRENNEKFF. The full variable domain, its missing parts supplied by reference TRBV5-1 and TRBJ2-1, is KAGVTQTPRYLIKTRGQQVTLSCSPISGHRSVSWYQQTPGQGLQFLFEYFSETQRNKGNFPGRFSGRQFSNSRSEMNVSTLELGDSALYLCASSLEGHRENNEKFFGPGTRLTVL.

This clonotype has at least ten counts. Since a much larger clone is just one base distant, this may be a read error. The rearrangement uses TRBV12-3 or TRBV12-4 and TRBJ2-5, with TRBD2 identical over 7 bases. There are 16 residues in the CDR3. The trim removed 1 base at V and 1 base at J, leaving 6 bases unmatched. In DNA form, the CDR3 reads TGTGCCAGCAGTTTAGGCCGACTAGCCGCCCAAGAGACCCAGTACTTC. Its protein is CASSLGRLAAQETQYF.

The table lists this clonotype with many counts. The CDR3 loop is CASSLIRGMNTEAFF. The CDR3 coding sequence is TGTGCCAGCAGCTTGATCAGGGGAATGAACACTGAAGCTTTCTTT. This chain joins TRBV7-9 and TRBJ1-1; possible D gene TRBD1, 6 bases. CDR1 and CDR2 from the germline V gene are SEHNR and FQNEAQ (reference sequence). The CDR3 loop spans 15 amino acids. Trimming left V 3 bases short and J 0 bases short, with 11 bases between.

This chain links TRBV7-2 with TRBJ2-5; TRBD2 matches 14 bases. CDR3 length: 16 residues. From germline, CDR1 is SGHTA and CDR2 FQGNSA. V shed 4 bases and J 6 bases; nucleotides not matched to a gene: 7. Here the CDR3 reads CASSSRLAGGAKTQYF. The CDR3 DNA sequence: TGTGCCAGCAGCTCACGACTAGCGGGGGGGGCAAAGACCCAGTACTTC.

This clonotype was observed a handful of times. V and J are TRBV5-1 and TRBJ2-2; D gene ambiguous. CDR1 is SGHRS and CDR2 is YFSETQ in the germline V gene. The CDR3 loop spans 14 amino acids. V shed 5 bases and J shed 6 bases, with 14 bases lying between them. CDR3 region: CASRHSVGAGELFF. CDR3 bases: TGCGCCAGCAGGCATTCAGTCGGCGCCGGGGAGCTGTTTTTT.

This clonotype was recorded many times. J is TRBJ2-3 and V is TRBV11-3; D ambiguous. This CDR3 spans 12 amino acids. Trimming shortened V by 6 bases and J by 3 bases, and 7 bases separated the two germline ends. Germline CDR1 and CDR2: SGHNT and YENEEA. Here the CDR3 reads CASSRETDTQYF. Written as DNA, the CDR3 is TGTGCCAGCAGTCGAGAAACAGATACGCAGTATTTT.

This clonotype was detected ten times or more. The chain is built from TRBV2 and TRBJ1-1; TRBD1 agrees at 7 bases. After removal of 0 bases from V and 1 base from J, the junction contained 2 bases not matched to a gene. Per the germline V gene, CDR1 is SNHLY and CDR2 is FYNNEI. There are 15 residues in the CDR3. The CDR3 nucleotides read TGTGCCAGCAGTGAAGCGGGGACAGAGAACACTGAAGCTTTCTTT. Its translation: CASSEAGTENTEAFF.

This clonotype has ten or more counts. CDR3 amino acids: CAWSAQTGWNSPLHF. CDR3 sequence (DNA): TGTGCCTGGAGTGCCCAGACAGGGTGGAATTCACCCCTCCACTTT. V usage is TRBV30 and J usage is TRBJ1-6, with 7 bases that match TRBD1. V trimming: 1 base; J trimming: 7 bases; junction bases outside the gene matches: 7. CDR3 size: 15 residues. Germline CDR1 GTSNPN, CDR2 SVGIG (reference sequence).

This clonotype was observed many times. The rearrangement links TRBV11-2 to TRBJ1-2; 8 bases match TRBD1. V trimming: 4 bases; J trimming: 8 bases; junction bases outside the gene matches: 9. CDR1 and CDR2 (germline): SGHAT, FQNNGV. The CDR3 is 14 residues long. CDR3 nucleotide sequence: TGTGCCAGCAGCTACGGACAGGGAGCTCGAGGCTACACCTTC. This sequence encodes CASSYGQGARGYTF.

In its sample, this clonotype was seen many times. The rearrangement uses TRBV6-5 and TRBJ2-5, with 7 bases lining up with TRBD1. The CDR3 loop spans 14 amino acids. J gave up 2 bases and V 0 bases, and 0 bases lay outside the gene matches. The germline V gene encodes CDR1 MNHEY and CDR2 SVGAGI. CDR3 amino acids: CASSYSGQQETQYF. In DNA form, the CDR3 reads TGTGCCAGCAGTTACTCGGGACAGCAAGAGACCCAGTACTTC.

In its sample, this clonotype was seen many times. The V and J genes are TRBV29-1 and TRBJ1-6; no clear D. The CDR3 has 13 amino acids. CDR1 and CDR2 (germline): SQVTM, ANQGSEA. The V gene lost 3 bases and the J gene lost 9 bases, with 12 bases spanning the gap. The CDR3 loop is CSVEEGGFSPLHF. As DNA, the CDR3 is TGCAGCGTTGAGGAGGGAGGGTTTTCACCCCTCCACTTT.

This clonotype occurred many times. J is TRBJ1-1 and V is TRBV28, with 12 positions matching TRBD1. V was clipped by 7 bases and J by 6 bases; unmatched bases: 9. Germline CDR1 and CDR2: MDHEN and SYDVKM. The CDR3 extends over 15 amino acids. CDR3 protein: CASTSPGQGAAEAFF. CDR3 in DNA: TGTGCCAGCACCAGTCCGGGACAGGGGGCTGCTGAAGCTTTCTTT. Full variable domain (remainder filled in from reference TRBV28 and TRBJ1-1): DVKVTQSSRYLVKRTGEKVFLECVQDMDHENMFWYRQDPGLGLRLIYFSYDVKMKEKGDIPEGYSVSREKKERFSLILESASTNQTSMYLCASTSPGQGAAEAFFGQGTRLTVV.

This clonotype was found many times. The chain has TRBV15 and TRBJ1-1, with 7 bases lining up with TRBD1. CDR1 is LNHNV, CDR2 YYDKDF, per germline (reference sequence). The CDR3 totals 13 residues. Germline trimming cut 3 bases from V and 4 bases from J; bases unmatched to any gene: 2. CDR3 amino acids: CATSRRGLTEAFF. Here the CDR3 DNA reads TGTGCCACCAGCAGGAGGGGGCTCACTGAAGCTTTCTTT. The full variable domain, completed using reference TRBV15 and TRBJ1-1, is DAMVIQNPRYQVTQFGKPVTLSCSQTLNHNVMYWYQQKSSQAPKLLFHYYDKDFNNEADTPDNFQSRRPNTSFCFLDIRSPGLGDTAMYLCATSRRGLTEAFFGQGTRLTVV.

This clonotype was recorded once. A much larger clone lies one base from this, so it may be a read error. Given the absence of the conserved phenylalanine or tryptophan at the CDR3 end, a read error is likely. V and J are TRBV5-1 and TRBJ1-2; the match to TRBD1 covers 9 bases. V shed 4 bases and J 8 bases; nucleotides not matched to a gene: 15. Looked up from germline, CDR1 is SGHRS and CDR2 is YFSETQ. The CDR3 sequence is 16 residues long. As DNA, the CDR3 is TGCGCCAGCAGCCAATCTGCCGGGACAGGGCGATACGGCTACACCGTC. As protein: CASSQSAGTGRYGYTV.

This clonotype was detected ten times or more. The chain carries TRBV6-2 or TRBV6-3 and TRBJ1-5; D may be TRBD1 (6 bases). Germline V CDR1 and CDR2: MNHEY, SVGEGT. The V end lost 5 bases, the J end lost 9 bases, and 17 bases lay between the germline ends. The CDR3 totals 14 residues. This CDR3 is CASSTTGNYRPQHF. In nucleotides, the CDR3 is TGTGCCAGCAGTACAACAGGGAACTATCGGCCCCAGCATTTT.

This clonotype was detected many times. This chain joins TRBV6-1 and TRBJ1-1, with D possibly matching TRBD1 (5 bases). V was shortened by 4 bases and J by 6 bases, with 9 bases between the two germline ends. From germline, CDR1 is MNHNS and CDR2 SASEGT. The CDR3 is 12 amino acids. DNA of the CDR3: TGTGCCAGCAGTGGGGGCCTGGCTGAAGCTTTCTTT. Translation: CASSGGLAEAFF.

The chain couples TRBV6-5 to TRBJ2-7; a possible D gene is TRBD2 (5 bases). Germline CDR1 MNHEY, CDR2 SVGAGI. This CDR3 is 15 amino acids long. With 4 bases removed from V and 3 bases from J, the gap between germline ends came to 16 bases. CDR3 sequence reads: CASSSSRGRGYEQYF. CDR3 nucleotide sequence: TGTGCCAGCAGTTCGTCCAGAGGGCGCGGCTACGAGCAGTACTTC.